This T cell receptor beta chain was identified during a study of molecular identifiers for immune sequencing clone quantification. On the study more broadly: Sequencing covered four of five parts into which replicate RNA from about 20,000 or 100,000 naive CD8 cells was split.

One entry per CDR3 protein results from TCRdb running MiXCR on the PCR reads. The data show more than 550,000 distinct CDR3 sequences, 25% seen once. CDR3 size: 13 residues. Trimming removed 1 base at V and 4 bases at J, with 7 bases between. The germline V gene has CDR1 MGHDK and CDR2 SYGVNS. The authors gated naive CD8 T cells as CD8+CD4-CCR7+CD45RA+ for sorting. The sequenced sample consisted of naive CD8+ T cells from blood, with Jurkat cell RNA spiked in. Noted subset: FACS-sorted CD8+CD4-CCR7+CD45RA+ naive T cells. The source is a human donor in good health. Some libraries in this study had Jurkat cell RNA spiked in. The chain recombines TRBV25-1 with TRBJ1-1; D not resolved. The CDR3 loop is CASSELWFTEAFF. In DNA, the CDR3 is TGTGCCAGCAGTGAATTATGGTTCACTGAAGCTTTCTTT.